The present T cell receptor beta chain was sequenced within a study of T cell responses to AZD1222 COVID-19 vaccine. Study-wide results and caveats: Baseline seropositivity occurred in only 5 to 7 AZD1222 recipients.

This clone has a single count. The target antigen is unknown. Produced via immunoSEQ multiplex PCR; TCRdb's table is partial and in-frame only. The profile shows about 130,000 clones, roughly 91% of them singletons. The CDR3 loop spans 14 amino acids. The V and J ends lost 0 bases and 2 bases respectively, with 8 bases between them. Germline V gene lookup returns CDR1 GTSNPN and CDR2 SVGIG (reference sequence). Sequenced material: peripheral blood, taken 28 days after the second AZD1222 dose. The receptor comes from an adult who received the AZD1222 COVID-19 vaccine. The chain has TRBV30 and TRBJ1-5; D may be TRBD1 (5 bases). CDR3 loop: CAWSVGVGNQPQHF. Written as DNA, the CDR3 is TGTGCCTGGAGTGTAGGGGTTGGCAATCAGCCCCAGCATTTT.